The 12 T cell receptor beta chains given below trace back to one sample, sequenced in a study of T cell responses to AZD1222 COVID-19 vaccine. Sequencing was performed with immunoSEQ multiplex PCR; in TCRdb, only in-frame clones are kept and a portion is missing. The sample has roughly 93,000 clones; about 89% are singletons. The sequenced sample was peripheral blood, obtained on day 0 of AZD1222 vaccination. The origin of the receptors is an adult in good health.

V is TRBV10-3 and J is TRBJ2-1; 10 bases are shared with TRBD2. Germline V CDR1 and CDR2: ENHRY, SYGVKD. The length of the CDR3 is 17 residues. V lost 5 bases and J lost 3; bases outside the gene matches: 10. This CDR3 reads CAISPLAGARNYNEQFF. The CDR3 bases are TGTGCCATCAGTCCCCTAGCGGGGGCCAGAAACTACAATGAGCAGTTCTTC.

The DNA for the CDR3 is TGTGCCAGCAGCTTATATTTTGAGGCTAAGAGCTCTGGAAACACCATATATTTT. Amino acids: CASSLYFEAKSSGNTIYF. This chain uses TRBV7-6 with TRBJ1-3; D is unresolved. CDR1 and CDR2 from the germline V gene are SGHVS and FNYEAQ. Trimming cost V 2 bases and J 0 bases, with 17 bases left between them. The length of the CDR3 is 18 residues.

This clone showed up just once. This rearrangement joins TRBV4-3 to TRBJ2-5; the D gene is possibly TRBD2 (8 bases). The CDR3 length is 18 residues. The V end was cut by 0 bases, the J end by 3 bases, with 20 bases between. CDR1 is LGHNA and CDR2 is YSLEER in the germline V gene. The CDR3 sequence is CASSQDPPGGGAKETQYF. CDR3 sequence (DNA): TGCGCCAGCAGCCAAGATCCCCCGGGAGGGGGCGCGAAAGAGACCCAGTACTTC.

The chain is built from TRBV6-6 and TRBJ2-7; 12 nucleotides match TRBD1. The CDR3 has 14 amino acids. The V and J ends lost 6 bases and 4 bases, in that order; junction bases with no gene match: 4. The germline CDR1 and CDR2 sequences are MNHNY and SVGAGI (reference sequence). The CDR3 region has the DNA TGTGCCAGCAGCCGGGACAGGGGGCTTTACGAGCAGTACTTC. Amino acids: CASSRDRGLYEQYF.

V gene TRBV2 combines with J gene TRBJ1-1; perhaps TRBD1 as D (5 bases). CDR1 SNHLY and CDR2 FYNNEI come from the germline V gene. This CDR3 is 14 amino acids long. V lost 7 bases and J 2 bases, leaving 14 bases between the germline ends. The CDR3 is CASKTTVLNTEAFF. Written as DNA, the CDR3 is TGTGCCAGCAAAACGACAGTACTAAACACTGAAGCTTTCTTT.

V is TRBV18 and J is TRBJ1-1, with D possibly being TRBD1 (5 bases). V shed 5 bases and J shed 4 bases, with 11 bases lying between them. Looked up from germline, CDR1 is KGHSH and CDR2 is LQKENI. The CDR3 covers 13 residues. CDR3 sequence (DNA): TGTGCCAGCTCAAGGGGCGCGGGCACTGAAGCTTTCTTT. Translated: CASSRGAGTEAFF.

This chain joins TRBV12-5 and TRBJ1-2; tentatively, D is TRBD1 (6 bases). The germline V and J ends were trimmed by 4 bases and 4 bases, with 13 bases remaining between them. The germline V gene encodes CDR1 LGHNT and CDR2 FRNRAP. This CDR3 comprises 14 residues. The CDR3 loop reads CASGSSGAGYGYTF. CDR3 sequence (DNA): TGTGCTAGTGGTTCTTCAGGGGCGGGCTATGGCTACACCTTC.

The V gene is TRBV19, the J gene TRBJ1-4; D remains ambiguous. The germline V and J ends were trimmed by 3 bases and 0 bases, with 11 bases remaining between them. Germline CDR1 reads LNHDA; CDR2 reads SQIVND (reference sequence). The CDR3 sequence is 16 residues long. The CDR3 here is CASSMGSVSTNEKLFF. CDR3 in DNA: TGTGCCAGTAGTATGGGGAGCGTCTCAACTAATGAAAAACTGTTTTTT.

The chain combines TRBV7-2 with TRBJ1-2; 7 positions agree with TRBD1. The CDR3 sequence is 13 residues long. Per germline, CDR1 SGHTA and CDR2 FQGNSA. J gave up 8 bases and V 5 bases, and 8 bases lay outside the gene matches. The CDR3 DNA reads as TGTGCCAGCAGCCGGACAGGTTTAACAGGCTACACCTTC. The encoded protein is CASSRTGLTGYTF.

The chain employs TRBV3-1 (or the pseudogene TRBV3-2) and TRBJ1-2, with 8 nucleotides matching TRBD1. The germline V gene encodes CDR1 LGHDT and CDR2 YNNKEL (reference sequence). The J segment lost 5 bases and the V segment lost 1 base, leaving 12 bases of the junction unmatched. This CDR3 is 17 amino acids long. This chain's CDR3 is CASSQGGQGGGGYGYTF. As DNA, the CDR3 is TGTGCCAGCAGCCAAGGCGGACAGGGTGGTGGAGGGTATGGCTACACCTTC.

The genes are TRBV21-1 and TRBJ2-7; the table's D gene call, TRBD1, was not cross checked with the DNA. TRBV21-1 constitutes a pseudogene. The CDR3 extends over 15 amino acids. CDR3: CASRTRQGAAYEQYF. CDR3 nucleotide sequence: TGTGCCAGCAGAACGCGACAGGGGGCTGCCTACGAGCAGTACTTC.

The chain joins TRBV7-2 to TRBJ2-1; D not resolved. Trimming took 3 bases from V and 1 from J, leaving 4 bases between them. The CDR3 totals 13 residues. CDR1 and CDR2 from the germline V gene are SGHTA and FQGNSA. CDR3 bases: TGTGCCAGCAGCTTCAGTTCCTACAATGAGCAGTTCTTC. Amino acids: CASSFSSYNEQFF.